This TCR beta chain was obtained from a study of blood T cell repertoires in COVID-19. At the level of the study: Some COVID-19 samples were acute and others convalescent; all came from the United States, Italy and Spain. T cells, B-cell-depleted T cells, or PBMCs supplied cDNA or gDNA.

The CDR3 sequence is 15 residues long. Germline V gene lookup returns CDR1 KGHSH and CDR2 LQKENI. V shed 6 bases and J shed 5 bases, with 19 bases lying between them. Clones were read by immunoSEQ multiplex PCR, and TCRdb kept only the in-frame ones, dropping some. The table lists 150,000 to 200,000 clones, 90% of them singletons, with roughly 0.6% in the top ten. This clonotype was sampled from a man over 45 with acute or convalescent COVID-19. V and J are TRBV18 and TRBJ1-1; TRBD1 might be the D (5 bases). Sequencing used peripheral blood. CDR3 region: CASSSSSAGGTEAFF. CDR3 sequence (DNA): TGTGCCAGCTCGTCAAGTTCGGCCGGGGGAACTGAAGCTTTCTTT.